This TCR beta chain was observed in a study of blood T cells in healthy people across ages. Overall study findings and caveats: Diversity was estimated from one million T cells, and these estimates were considered underestimates.

Combining a sample-barcoded 5' primer with a J-beta primer mix, a second PCR ran for roughly 7 to 11 cycles. TCRdb itself ran the 5' RACE reads through MiXCR, one entry per CDR3 protein. This sample has hundreds of thousands of distinct CDR3 sequences, with roughly 43% found just once. With regard to this clonotype: What it recognizes is unknown. This may arise from a read error, as a much more abundant clone is one base away.

In germline, CDR1 is MNHNS, CDR2 SASEGT. The CDR3 totals 12 residues. The source material was blood. This receptor was obtained from a man older than 75 in good health. The V call is TRBV6-1, the J call TRBJ2-5; 9 bases align to TRBD1. In nucleotides, the CDR3 is TGTGCCAGCAGCGACAGGGGGGAGACCCTGTACTTC. Protein sequence: CASSDRGETLYF.